The sequence of this T cell receptor beta chain was determined in a study of T cells after yellow fever vaccination. Findings of the study overall: Abundant clonotypes from the bulk population could get into FACS-sorted repertoires as contaminants. A minor fraction of clonotypes spanned both CD4 and CD8 compartments. Subsequent to the booster, the majority of primary-vaccination clones reappeared (around 95% CD4, 88% CD8).

5'RACE template switching produced TCR cDNA carrying a universal primer site and UMIs. MiXCR, applied by TCRdb to the 5' RACE reads, yields one record per CDR3 protein. The repertoire holds hundreds of thousands of distinct CDR3 sequences, with more than 9% as singletons. This CDR3 region has 17 residues. In germline, CDR1 is SQVTM, CDR2 ANQGSEA. On this clonotype itself: The target antigen is unknown. A single base separates this from a much larger clone, so it may be a read error.

Specimen: PBMCs, collected on the day of the yellow fever booster vaccination. The chain joins TRBV29-1 to TRBJ2-1, with D unresolved. This TCR derives from a man aged 25-45 years who received the YFV17D yellow fever vaccine. This CDR3 is CSVDGSGLVVSYDEQFF. The CDR3 bases are TGCAGCGTTGATGGTAGTGGGTTGGTAGTGTCCTACGATGAGCAGTTCTTC.